The 10 T cell receptor beta chains presented below share a single source sample, sequenced in a study of CD8+ T cells in alopecia areata. A sort of pooled cutaneous lymph node cells used CD4, CD8alpha, NKG2D, NKG2ACE and other stains. RNA was isolated and reverse transcribed to cDNA, the sequencing template. TCRdb's copy holds only in-frame clones and misses some; the assay was immunoSEQ multiplex PCR. The sample yields over 250,000 clones, without any singletons. The sample taken for sequencing was CD4+ T cells sorted from a lymph node. The source is a C3H/HeJ mouse with alopecia areata. The MHC haplotype recorded for the strain is H2-k.

Points on this clone: Gene names and germline refer to mouse. The read ends 4 residues before the CDR3 terminus; that terminus is restored from the germline J gene. The V and J genes are TRBV1 and TRBJ2-5; D is possibly TRBD1 (6 bases). CDR1 and CDR2 from the germline V gene are NSQYPW and LRSPGD (reference sequence). Trimming removed 7 bases from V and 3 bases from J, with 11 bases in between. The CDR3 contains 13 residues. CDR3 residues: CTCKPGHQDTQYF. The part of the CDR3 DNA that was read is TGCACCTGCAAGCCGGGACATCAAGAC.

There are a few counts of this clone. Gene names and germline refer to mouse. The read comes to an end 4 residues before the CDR3 does, leaving the germline J gene to fill in the end. The chain uses TRBV5 and TRBJ2-5; D uncertain. Germline loops: CDR1 LGHNA, CDR2 YNLKQL (reference sequence). CDR3 size: 14 residues. V shed 0 bases and J shed 3 bases, with 7 bases lying between them. The CDR3 sequence: CASSQEGWQDTQYF. The sequenced CDR3 bases are TGTGCCAGCAGCCAAGAAGGCTGGCAAGAC.

Comment on this clone: All gene names here are mouse names. The sequenced part of the CDR3 DNA is TGCACCTGCAGTGCAGTAAAATCCAACACCGGG. Its translation: CTCSAVKSNTG. The full CDR3 reads CTCSAVKSNTGQLYF. This chain uses TRBV1 with TRBJ2-2, with D uncertain. The read stops 4 residues short of the end of the CDR3; the missing end is completed from the germline J gene. V was trimmed by 1 base and J by 2 bases, leaving 8 bases between them. Germline V lookup: CDR1 NSQYPW, CDR2 LRSPGD (reference sequence). This CDR3 region has 15 residues.

This clone has just a few counts. The gene names here belong to mouse. The CDR3 bases that were read are TGTGCCAGCAGTGATGACAGATACACCGGG. Its translation: CASSDDRYTG. The CDR3, in full, reads CASSDDRYTGQLYF. The V gene is TRBV13-1, the J gene TRBJ2-2; D not resolved. The read ends 4 residues shy of where the CDR3 ends; the end is completed using the germline J gene. Deletions cut 0 bases from V and 3 bases from J, with 6 bases between. The germline V gene has CDR1 NSHNY and CDR2 SYGAGN. The CDR3 covers 14 residues.

A remark on this clone: Gene names and germline refer to mouse. The sequenced fragment ends 3 residues before the CDR3 boundary, so the rest is inferred from the germline J gene. V and J are TRBV1 and TRBJ1-6, with 9 positions matching TRBD1. TRBJ1-6 is filed as an ORF, its function uncertain. Germline CDR1 reads NSQYPW; CDR2 reads LRSPGD (reference sequence). The CDR3 spans 13 residues. J gave up 11 bases and V 4 bases, and 3 bases lay outside the gene matches. CDR3 sequence: CTCSETGGPPLYF. Incomplete CDR3 DNA: TGCACCTGCAGTGAAACAGGGGGCCCGCCC.

In regard to this clone: Gene names are mouse gene names. From the germline J gene comes the end of the CDR3, since the read stops 4 residues before it. The same CDR3 is also encoded by other DNA sequences in this sample. The V gene is TRBV1, the J gene TRBJ2-1; 9 nucleotides match TRBD2. Germline V CDR1 and CDR2: NSQYPW, LRSPGD (reference sequence). The CDR3 has 15 residues. Partial CDR3 DNA: TGCACCTGCAGTGCAAGTGGGGGGGCGCGGGCT. As protein: CTCSASGGARA. The full CDR3 sequence reads CTCSASGGARAEQFF.

This clone came up a few times. Gene names follow the mouse nomenclature. Read coverage stops 4 residues before the CDR3 terminus; the germline J gene supplies the remainder. The chain is built from TRBV17 and TRBJ2-5, with D possibly matching TRBD2 (7 bases). V lost 3 bases and J lost 1, with 11 bases in between. Germline CDR1 is MNHDT and CDR2 is YYDKIL. The CDR3 has 15 residues. The DNA read from the CDR3 is TGTGCTAGCAGTAGCTTGGGGGGCCACCAAGAC. Translation gives CASSSLGGHQD. The CDR3 in full is CASSSLGGHQDTQYF.

There are a few counts of this clone. Gene names are the mouse ones. Read data end 4 residues before the CDR3 end; the end is taken from the germline J gene. The same CDR3 arises from other DNA sequences in this sample as well. The chain recombines TRBV31 with TRBJ2-1; the match to TRBD1 covers 8 bases. Germline values: CDR1 GKSSPN, CDR2 SITVG. The J segment lost 6 bases and the V segment lost 0 bases, leaving 1 base of the junction unmatched. The CDR3 runs 13 residues. CDR3 DNA (partial): TGTGCCTGGAGTCTTCAGGGGGCTGCT. It yields the protein CAWSLQGAA. The CDR3 as a whole reads CAWSLQGAAEQFF.

This clone appeared a few times. Mouse gene names apply. The read ends 4 residues before the CDR3 terminus; that terminus is restored from the germline J gene. The rearrangement links TRBV19 to TRBJ2-7; no definite D call. The CDR3 runs to 12 residues. Germline assignment: CDR1 FNHDT and CDR2 SITEND (reference sequence). The V end lost 6 bases, the J end lost 3 bases, and 10 bases lay between the germline ends. The CDR3 is CASTTDNYEQYF. The sequenced CDR3 bases are TGTGCCAGCACCACCGACAACTAT.

Points on this clone: The gene names here belong to mouse. The read halts 4 residues ahead of the CDR3 end, with the missing end drawn from the germline J gene. This rearrangement joins TRBV5 to TRBJ2-3, with a possible D match to TRBD1 (5 bases). Germline-derived CDR1 and CDR2 are LGHNA and YNLKQL (reference sequence). V lost 4 bases and J lost 4, with 15 bases in between. This CDR3 comprises 15 residues. CDR3 in amino acids: CASSPQGALSETLYF. The CDR3 DNA, read in part, is TGTGCCAGCAGCCCCCAGGGAGCCCTGTCAGAA.